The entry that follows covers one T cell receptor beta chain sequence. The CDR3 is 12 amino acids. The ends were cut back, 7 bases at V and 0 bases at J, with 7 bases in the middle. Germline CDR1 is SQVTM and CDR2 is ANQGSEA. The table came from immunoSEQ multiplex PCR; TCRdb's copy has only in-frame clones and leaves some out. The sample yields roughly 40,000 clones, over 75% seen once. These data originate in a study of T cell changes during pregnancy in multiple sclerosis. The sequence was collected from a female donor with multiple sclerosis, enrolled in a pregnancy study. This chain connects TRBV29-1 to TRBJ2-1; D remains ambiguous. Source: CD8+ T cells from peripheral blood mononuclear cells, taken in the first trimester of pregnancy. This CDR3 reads CSGLSSYNEQFF. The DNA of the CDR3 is TGCAGCGGACTTAGCTCCTACAATGAGCAGTTCTTC.